This passage covers 7 T cell receptor beta chains from one sample sequenced in a study of T cell clonotyping in hematopoietic cell transplantation. Data came from immunoSEQ multiplex PCR; TCRdb stores just in-frame clones and leaves some out. The data contain around 40,000 clones, about 95% of them singletons. Time point indicated: recipient sample about 28 days before transplant, after cytoreduction. The specimen was peripheral blood mononuclear cells, collected before stem cell transplant. The receptor source for this set is a man aged 35 to 55 with chronic myeloid leukemia. Some clones in this sample may be carry-over from other donors' samples.

The rearrangement joins TRBV6-1 to TRBJ2-7; D may be TRBD1 (6 bases). V was cut by 5 bases and J by 2 bases, with 10 bases left in between. Per the germline V gene, CDR1 is MNHNS and CDR2 is SASEGT. CDR3 length: 13 amino acids. CDR3 DNA sequence: TGTGCCAGCAGTACCGGGACAACCTACGAGCAGTACTTC. This sequence encodes CASSTGTTYEQYF.

In its sample, this clone was seen a few times. V is TRBV5-6 and J is TRBJ2-7; 7 nucleotides match TRBD1. Germline lookup yields CDR1 SGHDT and CDR2 YYEEEE. The junction had 8 bases not matched to a gene; V was cut back by 0 bases and J by 5 bases. The CDR3 has 15 residues. The CDR3 loop is CASSLAGTGVHEQYF. The CDR3 coding sequence is TGTGCCAGCAGCTTGGCCGGCACAGGGGTACACGAGCAGTACTTC.

The chain couples TRBV7-2 to TRBJ2-7; D is unresolved. CDR1 and CDR2 (germline): SGHTA, FQGNSA. The CDR3 totals 14 residues. V was clipped by 4 bases and J by 2 bases, with 12 bases between them. CDR3 sequence reads: CASSYTKGTYEQYF. CDR3 nucleotides: TGTGCCAGCAGCTATACAAAGGGAACCTACGAGCAGTACTTC.

V and J are TRBV5-1 and TRBJ1-2, with 9 bases lining up with TRBD1. The CDR3 extends over 14 amino acids. Per germline, CDR1 SGHRS and CDR2 YFSETQ. V gave up 5 bases and J gave up 3 bases; unmatched junction bases: 5. The CDR3 loop reads CASRATGGDYGYTF. CDR3 DNA: TGCGCCAGCAGGGCGACAGGGGGGGACTATGGCTACACCTTC.

V and J are TRBV28 and TRBJ2-6; D remains ambiguous. CDR3 length: 17 residues. Between the trimmed V and J ends, which lost 2 bases and 4 bases, there was a span of 15 bases. The germline V gene encodes CDR1 MDHEN and CDR2 SYDVKM. The CDR3 nucleotides are TGTGCCAGCAGTTTAATAGTTTCCATCCGGGGGGCCAACGTCCTGACTTTC. As protein: CASSLIVSIRGANVLTF.

CDR3 in DNA: TGTGCCAGCAGCGTAGACGGGACAGGGGTTATGTGGGAGCAGTACTTC. Translated: CASSVDGTGVMWEQYF. The V call is TRBV9, the J call TRBJ2-7, with TRBD1 identical over 10 bases. The trim removed 0 bases at V and 7 bases at J, leaving 10 bases unmatched. Germline V gene lookup returns CDR1 SGDLS and CDR2 YYNGEE. The CDR3 is made up of 16 amino acids. Filled out from reference TRBV9 and TRBJ2-7, the complete variable domain reads DSGVTQTPKHLITATGQRVTLRCSPRSGDLSVYWYQQSLDQGLQFLIQYYNGEERAKGNILERFSAQQFPDLHSELNLSSLELGDSALYFCASSVDGTGVMWEQYFGPGTRLTVT.

The chain links TRBV6-5 to TRBJ1-2; D unresolved. The CDR3 sequence is 11 residues long. CDR1 and CDR2 (germline): MNHEY, SVGAGI. Trimming cost V 8 bases and J 8 bases, with 12 bases left between them. This CDR3 reads CASRSFAGYTF. CDR3 in DNA: TGTGCCAGCCGATCTTTCGCCGGCTACACCTTC.